This T cell receptor (beta chain) was sequenced during a study of post-analysis software for immune sequencing data. Overall study findings and caveats: Roughly 5 TRBV segments, TRBV5-6, TRBV5-1 and TRBV20-1 among them, were found more frequent in patients than controls.

Built from TCR beta cDNA, the libraries had unique molecular identifiers in them. Using its own MiXCR run on the PCR reads, TCRdb lists one record per CDR3 protein. Of about 200,000 distinct CDR3 sequences listed, approximately 30% are singletons. CDR3 size: 14 residues. Trimming left V 4 bases short and J 3 bases short, with 13 bases between. Germline loops: CDR1 SGHRS, CDR2 YFSETQ. Of note for this clonotype: Its antigen is as yet unknown.

Sequencing was done on a sample of blood. The receptor was isolated from a girl under 18 with multiple sclerosis. V gene TRBV5-1 combines with J gene TRBJ1-2; D not certain. DNA for the CDR3: TGCGCCAGCAGCCTCGGTGGGGTGGACTATGGCTACACCTTC. Its translation: CASSLGGVDYGYTF.